These 5 T cell receptor beta chains were all obtained from the same sample, sequenced in a study of T cell repertoires in cytomegalovirus infection. TCRdb used MiXCR to reprocess the reads, holding one entry per CDR3 protein. The repertoire holds 350,000 to 500,000 distinct CDR3 sequences, with roughly a third as singletons. Sequenced: PBMCs. The receptor source for this set is a human donor in good health (CMV status not recorded). Some clones in this sample may be carry-over from other donors' samples.

The genes are TRBV6-5 and TRBJ1-4; the match to TRBD1 covers 10 bases. J was trimmed by 3 bases and V by 6 bases; bases with no gene match: 10. CDR3 length: 17 residues. CDR1 and CDR2 from the germline V gene are MNHEY and SVGAGI. CDR3 residues: CASRKTSTGGSNEKLFF. The CDR3 nucleotides read TGTGCCAGCAGAAAGACGTCGACAGGGGGCTCTAATGAAAAACTGTTTTTT.

This clonotype was counted between two and nine times. The chain joins TRBV7-9 to TRBJ2-1, with unresolved D. The CDR3 is made up of 13 amino acids. V shed 5 bases and J shed 9 bases, with 14 bases lying between them. CDR1 is SEHNR, CDR2 FQNEAQ, per germline (reference sequence). CDR3 in DNA: TGTGCCAGCAGCATACGAGACGGCGTTGAGCAGTTCTTC. This encodes CASSIRDGVEQFF.

The J gene is TRBJ2-1, the V gene TRBV7-8; either TRBD1 or TRBD2 may fit D (5 bases each). There are 19 residues in the CDR3. V was clipped by 5 bases and J by 2 bases, with 25 bases between them. Looked up from germline, CDR1 is SGHVS and CDR2 is FQNEAQ. The chain's CDR3 is CASSPPRAGTIGPYNEQFF. The CDR3 nucleotides read TGTGCCAGCAGCCCACCGAGGGCAGGGACGATTGGCCCCTACAATGAGCAGTTCTTC.

This clonotype came up once. The chain couples TRBV6-2 or TRBV6-3 to TRBJ1-5; D may be TRBD1 (5 bases). The CDR3 is 12 amino acids. The V gene's germline CDR1 is MNHEY and CDR2 SVGEGT. V was shortened by 11 bases and J by 1 base, with 9 bases between the two germline ends. The CDR3 DNA reads TGTGCCGGGGGGACGAGCAATCAGCCCCAGCATTTT. As protein: CAGGTSNQPQHF.

This clonotype was found a few times. The chain couples TRBV6-6 to TRBJ2-7; D unresolved. This CDR3 contains 16 residues. V lost 2 bases and J 2 bases, leaving 16 bases between the germline ends. The germline V gene encodes CDR1 MNHNY and CDR2 SVGAGI (reference sequence). The CDR3 loop is CASSYAQQIPTYEQYF. The CDR3 nucleotides are TGTGCCAGCAGTTACGCCCAGCAGATACCAACCTACGAGCAGTACTTC.